This T cell receptor beta chain was sequenced in a study of Ad26.COV2.S vaccination and SARS-CoV-2 variants. Treatment given: around 19 received Ad26.COV2.S at low or high dose, single or two shots; several received placebo; per-sample allocation not given. The samples date from day 63 after the first vaccine or placebo injection. The CDR3 covers 11 residues. The V gene lost 7 bases and the J gene lost 4 bases, with 8 bases spanning the gap. Per germline, CDR1 DFQATT and CDR2 SNEGSKA (reference sequence). The table came from immunoSEQ multiplex PCR; TCRdb's copy has only in-frame clones and leaves some out. Of roughly 700,000 clones detected, 89% appear once; the ten largest clones hold roughly 1.5%.

The V call is TRBV20-1, the J call TRBJ2-1; D not certain. The sequence came from a person between 18 and 60 years old who received the Ad26.COV2.S COVID-19 vaccine or a placebo. This specimen was peripheral blood, taken in a trial of Ad26.COV2.S vaccine versus placebo. The CDR3 bases are TGCAGTGTGAACATTTACAATGAGCAGTTCTTC. Protein product: CSVNIYNEQFF.